This is a list of T cell receptor beta chains from one sample in a study of identical twins. From the 5' RACE reads, TCRdb called clonotypes with MiXCR, one entry per CDR3 protein. This table holds 750,000 to 950,000 distinct CDR3 sequences, 10% to 15% found once. The same data also contributed to another study, on yellow fever vaccine responses in identical twins.

The sample consisted of PBMCs. The receptors come from a woman aged 18-29 years in good health. CDR3s leave out the opening cysteine and the closing phenylalanine or tryptophan. A D gene is named only where the DNA matches it firmly. Expanded clones are given a class, and other clones once, few, many or no size at all.

ASRGGTGSNEKLF,-,TRBJ1-4,TRBD1,TRBV12-3/TRBV12-4
SARDLASANEQF,few,TRBJ2-1,-,TRBV20-1
ASSRGSSGGPQH,-,TRBJ1-5,-,TRBV25-1
ASSGTNSYEQY,few,TRBJ2-7,-,TRBV12-3/TRBV12-4
SARNPNEVQETQY,-,TRBJ2-5,-,TRBV20-1
ASSSSLAGTYNSPLH,-,TRBJ1-6,-,TRBV2
ASSLTGTGGQETQY,-,TRBJ2-5,TRBD2,TRBV7-3
ASRPDRNTGELF,many,TRBJ2-2,-,TRBV12-3/TRBV12-4
ASRAQGWAGELF,-,TRBJ2-2,TRBD1,TRBV19
ASSQERNQPQH,many,TRBJ1-5,-,TRBV4-2
ASRTGTWDNEQF,-,TRBJ2-1,-,TRBV12-3/TRBV12-4
ASSPMATGGATEAF,-,TRBJ1-1,TRBD1,TRBV7-8
ASSETMRYTQY,-,TRBJ2-3,-,TRBV10-1
ASSYRAGGAGNTEAF,few,TRBJ1-1,TRBD1,TRBV6-5
ASSFTPDRGGEAF,-,TRBJ1-1,TRBD1,TRBV7-2
ASSSGTGGIADTQY,-,TRBJ2-3,TRBD1,TRBV5-4
ASMRSYNEQF,many,TRBJ2-1,-,TRBV6-6
SARDGGVGHEQY,-,TRBJ2-7,-,TRBV20-1
ASSPRTGRQTQY,few,TRBJ2-5,TRBD1,TRBV5-1
SARASRGRAVDTQY,once,TRBJ2-3,TRBD2,TRBV20-1
ASSIGGLSTDTQY,few,TRBJ2-3,-,TRBV19
SARFMQWPPNYGYT,-,TRBJ1-2,-,TRBV20-1
ASSQVGLGQETQY,-,TRBJ2-5,-,TRBV4-1
ASSQSYQAGVGETQY,-,TRBJ2-5,TRBD2,TRBV3-1
SVRQGSGNTIY,few,TRBJ1-3,TRBD1,TRBV29-1
ASSTGQGYSYPKPHNEQF,-,TRBJ2-1,TRBD1,TRBV5-6
ASSEIAPSYEQY,many,TRBJ2-7,-,TRBV2
ASSGNTYRRVQETQY,few,TRBJ2-5,-,TRBV28
ASSPGLPTWELL,-,TRBJ2-2,-,TRBV5-8
ASGGTGGFGETQY,-,TRBJ2-5,TRBD1,TRBV12-3/TRBV12-4
ASSYSTSGGLETQY,-,TRBJ2-5,TRBD2,TRBV6-5
ASSTGTRKEKLF,-,TRBJ1-4,-,TRBV4-2
ASSYLGQSSYEQY,-,TRBJ2-7,-,TRBV6-2/TRBV6-3
ASRQGRLTDTQY,-,TRBJ2-3,-,TRBV19
STHLAGGSKETQY,few,TRBJ2-5,TRBD2,TRBV20-1